This TCR beta chain was identified during a study of cytomegalovirus exposure and HLA in healthy donors. This CDR3 is built from 13 residues. Per the germline V gene, CDR1 is SGHTA and CDR2 is FQGTGA. The V and J ends lost 4 bases and 6 bases respectively, with 12 bases between them. Primers: 60 Vbeta forward and 13 Jbeta reverse. Libraries were prepared by immunoSEQ multiplex PCR; TCRdb keeps only in-frame clonotypes and omits some of them. The sample has about 130,000 clones; around 78% are singletons. This clone was observed once. The sample was PBMCs. The rearrangement uses TRBV7-3 and TRBJ1-2, with D perhaps matching TRBD1 (6 bases). The TCR sequence derives from a woman in her fifties or sixties in good health and CMV-seronegative. CDR3: CASSWTAGDGYTF. CDR3 DNA sequence: TGTGCCAGCAGCTGGACAGCTGGGGATGGCTACACCTTC.